This TCR beta chain emerged from a study of cytomegalovirus exposure and HLA in healthy donors. Study background: An earlier analysis identified 120 million or so unique TCR beta sequences in some 170 million T cells. Study-wide results and limits: It has been reported that TCR beta sequences accurately predicted the HLA-A and HLA-B alleles of most subjects.

The CDR3 runs 15 residues. Per the germline V gene, CDR1 is SGHAT and CDR2 is FQNNGV. The ends lost 4 bases at V and 4 bases at J; junction bases unmatched: 6. Donors showed nominal health when sampled, although they likely had unrecorded immune exposures. This clone was counted only a few times. Its specificity is not known. PCR primers comprised 60 Vbeta and 13 Jbeta primers. Measured with immunoSEQ multiplex PCR; TCRdb has only the in-frame clones, and not every one. The sample carries 110,000 to 150,000 clones, roughly three quarters recorded once. This receptor was taken from a male donor in good health and CMV-seronegative. J is TRBJ2-7 and V is TRBV11-2, with 11 nucleotides matching TRBD1. Specimen: PBMCs. The CDR3 region has the DNA TGTGCCAGCAGCTCTGTCCGGGACAGGGGGTACGAGCAGTACTTC. Its protein is CASSSVRDRGYEQYF.